Here is one T cell receptor beta chain with its context. No antigen is known for it. Library preparation (for TCRbeta) was performed with unique molecular identifiers. TCRdb reprocessed the PCR reads via MiXCR and lists one record per CDR3 protein. The sample lists about 440,000 distinct CDR3 sequences, about 40% occurring once. This sample was taken from a study of T-cell reconstitution after alpha-beta-depleted transplantation in children. Points from the study as a whole: Where alpha-beta T cells came from about two months after transplant was reportedly several hundred expanded graft clones. Newly produced T cells mostly accounted for T-cell counts and diversity one year post-transplant.

The CDR3 runs 15 residues. Germline trimming cut 2 bases from V and 7 bases from J; bases unmatched to any gene: 4. Germline CDR1 and CDR2: SGHRS and YFSETQ. Sequences were derived from PBMCs, sampled before TCRalphabeta/CD19-depleted stem cell transplant. The chain links TRBV5-1 to TRBJ2-1, with TRBD1 matching 12 bases. The receptor comes from a girl aged 2 to 10 with aplastic anemia, due to receive a stem cell transplant. CDR3 loop: CASSLRDRGPNEQFF. The CDR3 bases are TGCGCCAGCAGCTTAAGGGACAGGGGGCCGAATGAGCAGTTCTTC.